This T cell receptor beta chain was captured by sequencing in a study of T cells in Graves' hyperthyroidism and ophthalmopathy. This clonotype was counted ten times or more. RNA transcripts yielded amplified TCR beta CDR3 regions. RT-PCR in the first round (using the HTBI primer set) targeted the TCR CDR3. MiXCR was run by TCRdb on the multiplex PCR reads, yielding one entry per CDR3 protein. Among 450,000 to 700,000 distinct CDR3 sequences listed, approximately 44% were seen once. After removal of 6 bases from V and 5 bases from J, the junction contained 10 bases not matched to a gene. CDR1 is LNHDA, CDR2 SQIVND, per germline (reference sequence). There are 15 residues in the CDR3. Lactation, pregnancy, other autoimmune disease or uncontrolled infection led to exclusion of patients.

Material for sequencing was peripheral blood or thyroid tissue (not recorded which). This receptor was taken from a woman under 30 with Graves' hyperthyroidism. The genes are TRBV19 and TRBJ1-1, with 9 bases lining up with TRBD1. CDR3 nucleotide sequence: TGTGCCAGTAGCGTTCACAGGGGGCGAGGGACTGAAGCTTTCTTT. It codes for CASSVHRGRGTEAFF.